The T cell receptor (beta chain) described here comes from a study of T cell changes during pregnancy in multiple sclerosis. Measured with immunoSEQ multiplex PCR; TCRdb has only the in-frame clones, and not every one. This sample carries 20,000 to 25,000 clones, approximately 89% of them seen once, and the ten largest clones take about 13%. Germline V gives CDR1 ENHRY, CDR2 SYGVKD. Trimming took 5 bases from V and 7 from J; bases not matched to a gene: 9. The CDR3 runs 16 residues. The chain recombines TRBV10-3 with TRBJ2-1, with 12 bases that match TRBD2. Sequenced material: CD8+ T cells from peripheral blood mononuclear cells, taken in the first trimester of pregnancy. This receptor was identified in a female donor in good health, enrolled as a control in a pregnancy study. The CDR3: CAISFLTSGGTNEQFF. The CDR3 DNA sequence: TGTGCCATCAGTTTCCTTACTAGCGGGGGGACAAATGAGCAGTTCTTC.